This TCR beta chain was recovered during a study of GPR56 and killer-like receptors on CD4 memory cells (dated by TCRdb to the late 2010s). In the study overall: According to the study's proposal, human CD4+ memory T-cell differentiation and cytokine production potential are marked by the progressive acquisition of KLRB1, KLRG1, GPR56 and then KLRF1. Healthy blood donors in the study were described as age-matched to the liver disease patients, whose median age was roughly 71 years.

Study-wide findings and limitations: Clonal frequency started low in the marker-negative population and rose progressively along the proposed pathway, while TCRbeta diversity decreased accordingly. Rather than full repertoires, the diversity and similarity analyses used only the 100 most expanded clones in each population. Overlap of TCR repertoires was observed especially between the late populations 4 and 5, and partly population 3. The authors took the finding that clones dominating late populations 4 and 5 were also present in early populations 1 and 2 as evidence for linear differentiation.

Before TCRbeta sequencing, fluorescence-activated cell sorting was used to enrich five KLR/GPR56-defined CD4+ populations. To test a linear memory differentiation pathway, the researchers sequenced TCRbeta repertoires from five CD4+ T-cell subsets that were defined by expression of KLRB1, KLRG1, GPR56 and KLRF1. TCR-sequenced cells came from peripheral blood of healthy control individuals, reported as five donors in the TCRbeta analysis figure. Heparinized peripheral blood was collected, and every sample was processed within one hour of being retrieved. Blood was diluted 1:2 in PBS, and peripheral blood mononuclear cells were then isolated from the diluted blood at room temperature by Biocoll density gradient centrifugation. Before flow sorting, freshly isolated PBMCs underwent magnetic sorting with anti-CD4 MicroBeads to enrich CD4+ T cells. A BD FACSAria II was used to sort CD4+ T cells, enriched from the PBMCs of healthy donors, according to marker expression. For surface staining, the researchers used Miltenyi Biotec antibodies: anti-KLRB1 clone 191B8, anti-KLRF1 clone 4A4.D10 and anti-KLRG1 clone REA261.

This sample was sequenced with an Illumina HiSeq 2500. Sequencing libraries were built by amplifying the recombined TCRbeta locus with a previously published PCR protocol. The paper's data handling went like this. Reads whose average quality score was below 30 were removed, and the reads that remained were processed with IMSEQ. Each clonotype was defined by the combination of Vbeta gene, Jbeta gene and CDR3 amino acid sequence. To quantify how much the repertoires of different populations overlapped, the Morisita-Horn index was computed on the top 100 expanded clones. Renyi diversity profiles, calculated on the top 100 expanded clones, were used to assess clonal diversity. The reads underwent TCRdb reprocessing, giving one record for each CDR3 protein sequence and no DNA. The V and J calls, along with clone size, are taken from TCRdb and not from the paper's own processing. The data table for this sample lists several thousand distinct CDR3 sequences. The top ten clones comprise 5.3% of the sample.

No count is recorded, but by frequency this clonotype is medium-sized (0.01 to 0.1%). This receptor's antigen is unknown. The CDR3 runs 15 amino acids, cysteine and phenylalanine included. The nucleotide record is missing. CDR1 and CDR2 are read off the germline V gene as KGHDR and SFDVKD. The source is a human donor in good health. In this chain, TRBV24-1 is recombined with TRBJ2-3. The material sequenced was memory CD4+ T cells from blood. The CDR3 amino acid sequence is: CATSDSGWSTDTQYF.